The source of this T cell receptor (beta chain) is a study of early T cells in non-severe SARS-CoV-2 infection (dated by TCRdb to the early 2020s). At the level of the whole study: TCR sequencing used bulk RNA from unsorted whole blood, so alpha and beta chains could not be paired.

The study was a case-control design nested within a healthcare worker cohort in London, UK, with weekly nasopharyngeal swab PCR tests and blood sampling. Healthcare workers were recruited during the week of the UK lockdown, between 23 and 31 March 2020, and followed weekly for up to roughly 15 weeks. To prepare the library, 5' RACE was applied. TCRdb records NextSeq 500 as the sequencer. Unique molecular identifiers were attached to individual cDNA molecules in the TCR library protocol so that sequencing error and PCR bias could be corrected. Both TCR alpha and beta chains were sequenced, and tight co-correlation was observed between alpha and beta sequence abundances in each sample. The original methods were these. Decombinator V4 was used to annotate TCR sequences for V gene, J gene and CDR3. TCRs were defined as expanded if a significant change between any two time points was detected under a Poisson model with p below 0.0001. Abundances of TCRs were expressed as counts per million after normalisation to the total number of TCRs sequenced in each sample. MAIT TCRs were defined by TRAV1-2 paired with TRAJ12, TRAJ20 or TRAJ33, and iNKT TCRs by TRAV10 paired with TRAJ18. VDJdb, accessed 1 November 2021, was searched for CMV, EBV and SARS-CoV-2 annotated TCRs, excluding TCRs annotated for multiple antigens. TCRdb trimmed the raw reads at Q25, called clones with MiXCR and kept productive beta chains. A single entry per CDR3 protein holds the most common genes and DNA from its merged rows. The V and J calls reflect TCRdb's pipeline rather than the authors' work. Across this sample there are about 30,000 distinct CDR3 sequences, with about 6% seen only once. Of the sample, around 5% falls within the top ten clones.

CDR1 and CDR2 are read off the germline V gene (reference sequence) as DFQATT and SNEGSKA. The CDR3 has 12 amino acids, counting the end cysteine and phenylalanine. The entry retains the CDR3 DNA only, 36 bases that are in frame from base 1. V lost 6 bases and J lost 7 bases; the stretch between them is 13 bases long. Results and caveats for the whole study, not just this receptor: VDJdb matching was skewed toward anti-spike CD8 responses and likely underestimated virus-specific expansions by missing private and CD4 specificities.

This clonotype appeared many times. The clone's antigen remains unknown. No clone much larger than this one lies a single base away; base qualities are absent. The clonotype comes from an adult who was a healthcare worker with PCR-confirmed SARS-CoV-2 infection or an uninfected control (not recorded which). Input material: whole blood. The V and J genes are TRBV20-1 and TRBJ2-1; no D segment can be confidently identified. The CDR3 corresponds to CSAQSGGNEQFF. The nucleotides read TGCAGTGCCCAATCGGGTGGTAATGAGCAGTTCTTC.